This TCR beta chain comes out of a study of shared T cell receptors in the human thymus. Trimming removed 6 bases from V and 3 bases from J; junction bases left unmatched: 13. This CDR3 has 17 residues. CDR1 ENHRY and CDR2 SYGVKD come from the germline V gene. Clones were read by immunoSEQ multiplex PCR, and TCRdb kept only the in-frame ones, dropping some. The sample records hundreds of thousands of clones, approximately 89% being singletons. The data also belong to a second study, concerning human thymus T cells. That source adds: Donors consisted of healthy Finnish infants (having corrective surgery for congenital heart defects). Related research described strongly overlapping thymic repertoires in unrelated people.

Sequenced sample: thymocytes. The chain joins TRBV10-3 to TRBJ2-5; 10 bases are a match to TRBD2. The TCR sequence derives from a boy under two years old with a congenital heart defect. CDR3 amino acids: CAISEDWRAGGEETQYF. In DNA, the CDR3 is TGTGCCATCAGCGAGGACTGGCGAGCGGGGGGGGAAGAGACCCAGTACTTC.